This T cell receptor (beta chain) derives from a study of cytomegalovirus exposure and HLA in healthy donors. The study ran its PCR with 60 Vbeta and 13 Jbeta primers. TCRdb's table, derived via immunoSEQ multiplex PCR, lists solely in-frame clones and lacks some. Of some 170,000 clones listed, 80% are singletons. Trimming shortened V by 4 bases and J by 2 bases, and 19 bases separated the two germline ends. This CDR3 is 17 amino acids long. The germline CDR1 and CDR2 sequences are MGHDK and SYGVNS. The clonotype was recovered from a man younger than 40 in good health and CMV-seronegative. This chain connects TRBV25-1 to TRBJ2-3, with a weak D call TRBD2 (6 bases). Material for sequencing was PBMCs. The CDR3 sequence: CASSVREAPHFTDTQYF. In DNA form, the CDR3 reads TGTGCCAGCAGTGTTAGGGAGGCGCCCCATTTCACAGATACGCAGTATTTT.